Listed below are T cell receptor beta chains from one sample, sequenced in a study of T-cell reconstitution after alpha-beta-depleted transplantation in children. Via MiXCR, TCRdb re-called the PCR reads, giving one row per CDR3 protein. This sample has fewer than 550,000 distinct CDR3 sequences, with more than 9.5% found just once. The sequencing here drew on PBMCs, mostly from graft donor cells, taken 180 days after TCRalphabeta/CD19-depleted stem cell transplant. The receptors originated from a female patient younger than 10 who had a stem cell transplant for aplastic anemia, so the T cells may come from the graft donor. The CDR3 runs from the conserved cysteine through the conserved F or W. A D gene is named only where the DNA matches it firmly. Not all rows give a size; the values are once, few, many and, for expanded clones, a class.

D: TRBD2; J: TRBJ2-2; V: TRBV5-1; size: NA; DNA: TGCGCCAGCAGCTTGGATGGGACGGGGCGGGAGGCCGTGGACACCGGGGAGCTGTTTTTT; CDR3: CASSLDGTGREAVDTGELFF
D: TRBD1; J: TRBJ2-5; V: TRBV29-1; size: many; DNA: TGCAGCGTTGGTGTCAGGGGGCTGCGGGAGACCCAGTACTTC; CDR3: CSVGVRGLRETQYF
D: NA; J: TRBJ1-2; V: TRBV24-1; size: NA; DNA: TGTGCCACCAGCAACCAGACCGGGACCCTCCCGTGGAACTATGGCTACACCTTC; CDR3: CATSNQTGTLPWNYGYTF
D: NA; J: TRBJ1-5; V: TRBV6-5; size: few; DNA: TGTGCCAGCAGTTACGAGGGGACTGGGCAGCCCCAGCATTTT; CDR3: CASSYEGTGQPQHF
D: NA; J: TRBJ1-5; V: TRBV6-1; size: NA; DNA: TGTGCCAGCAGCATCTTAGGCAATCAGCCCCAGCATTTT; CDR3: CASSILGNQPQHF
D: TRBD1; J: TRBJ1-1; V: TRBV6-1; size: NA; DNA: TGTGCCAGCAGCCCTACCGGGACAGGGGGCACTGAAGCTTTCTTT; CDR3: CASSPTGTGGTEAFF
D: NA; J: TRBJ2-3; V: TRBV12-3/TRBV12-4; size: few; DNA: TGTGCCAGCAGTTTACGGCGGTCGAAGGATACGCAGTATTTT; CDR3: CASSLRRSKDTQYF
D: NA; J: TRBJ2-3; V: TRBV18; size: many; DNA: TGTGCCAGCTCGCGACTAGCAGATACGCAGTATTTT; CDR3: CASSRLADTQYF
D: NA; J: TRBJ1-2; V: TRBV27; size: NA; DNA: TGTGCCAGCAGTTTAGGGGCAGACTATGGCTACACCTTC; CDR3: CASSLGADYGYTF
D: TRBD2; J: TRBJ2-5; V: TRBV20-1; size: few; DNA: TGCAGTGCTCCGGGACTAGCGGCTTGGATCCAAGAGACCCAGTACTTC; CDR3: CSAPGLAAWIQETQYF
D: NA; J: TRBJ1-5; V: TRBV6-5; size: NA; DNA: TGTGCCAGCAGACCGGGACGGGAAAATCAGCCCCAGCATTTT; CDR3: CASRPGRENQPQHF
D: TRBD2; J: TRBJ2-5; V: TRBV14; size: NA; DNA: TGTGCCAGCAGCCAAGAACCGGGACTAAGGGAGACCCAGTACTTC; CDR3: CASSQEPGLRETQYF
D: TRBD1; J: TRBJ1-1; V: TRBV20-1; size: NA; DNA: TGCAGTGCTTCCTATCCGGGACAGGGGCCCACTGAAGCTTTCTTT; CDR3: CSASYPGQGPTEAFF
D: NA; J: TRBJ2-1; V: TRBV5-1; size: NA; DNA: TGCGCCAGCAGCCTCCCTTTGGGAAACAATGAGCAGTTCTTC; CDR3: CASSLPLGNNEQFF
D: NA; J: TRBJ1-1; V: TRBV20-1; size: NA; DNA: TGCAGTGCTAGAGGGACAGCCAAGTCGAGGGACACTGAAGCTTTCTTT; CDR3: CSARGTAKSRDTEAFF
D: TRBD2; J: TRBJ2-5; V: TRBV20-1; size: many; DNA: TGCAGTGCTAGGGGACTAGCCAATCCGGAGACCCAGTACTTC; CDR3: CSARGLANPETQYF
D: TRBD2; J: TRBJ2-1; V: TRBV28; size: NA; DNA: TGTGCCAGCAGTTATCGTCCGGGACTAGCGAGACCCCCTGACAATGAGCAGTTCTTC; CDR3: CASSYRPGLARPPDNEQFF
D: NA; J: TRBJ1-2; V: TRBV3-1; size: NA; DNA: TGTGCCAGCCAAGAGGTTCGGGGTAATGGCTACACCTTC; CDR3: CASQEVRGNGYTF
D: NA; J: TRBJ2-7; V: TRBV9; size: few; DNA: TGTGCCAGCAGCGTAGCCGCGGCAGACTACGAGCAGTACTTC; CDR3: CASSVAAADYEQYF
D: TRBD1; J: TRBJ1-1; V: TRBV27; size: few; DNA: TGTGCCAGCAGTTTTGTCACCGCCGGGACAGGGGTGAACACTGAAGCTTTCTTT; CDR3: CASSFVTAGTGVNTEAFF
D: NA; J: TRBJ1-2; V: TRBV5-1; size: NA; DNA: TGCGCCAGCAGCAGCCAAGGAGGGGTCGATGGCTACACCTTC; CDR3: CASSSQGGVDGYTF
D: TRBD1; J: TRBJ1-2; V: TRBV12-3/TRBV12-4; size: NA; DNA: TGTGCCAGCAGTTTAGTTTACGGACAGGGGAGCTATGGCTACACCTTC; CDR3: CASSLVYGQGSYGYTF
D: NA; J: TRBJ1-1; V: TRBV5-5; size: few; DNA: TGTGCCAGCACCCTGTGGGCGGTGAACACTGAAGCTTTCTTT; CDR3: CASTLWAVNTEAFF
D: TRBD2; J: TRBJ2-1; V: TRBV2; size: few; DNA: TGTGCCAGCAGACGGAGCGGGAGGAAGGGGCAGTTCTTC; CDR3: CASRRSGRKGQFF
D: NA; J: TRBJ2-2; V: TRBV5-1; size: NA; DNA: TGCGCCAGCCACCCGGAGGTAGAAGTCACCGGGGAGCTGTTTTTT; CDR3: CASHPEVEVTGELFF
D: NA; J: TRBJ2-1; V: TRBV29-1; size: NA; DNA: TGCAGCGTTGAAGAAGGGGGGTGGGGGCAGTTCTTC; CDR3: CSVEEGGWGQFF
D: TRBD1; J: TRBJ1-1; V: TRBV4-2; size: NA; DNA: TGTGCCAGCAGCCGAGGGACAGGCAGGATGAACACTGAAGCTTTCTTT; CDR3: CASSRGTGRMNTEAFF
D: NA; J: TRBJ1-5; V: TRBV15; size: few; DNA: TGTGCCACCAGCTCGGACCCCCGAGGGGCCCAGCATTTT; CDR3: CATSSDPRGAQHF
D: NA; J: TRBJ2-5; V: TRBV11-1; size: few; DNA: TGTGCCAGCAGTCCCCCATTCGGACAGTCCCAGGGGGAGACCCAGTACTTC; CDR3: CASSPPFGQSQGETQYF
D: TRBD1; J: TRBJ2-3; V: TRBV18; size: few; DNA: TGTGCCAGCTCACCACGGGTCAGGGGGCGCGCAGATACGCAGTATTTT; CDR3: CASSPRVRGRADTQYF
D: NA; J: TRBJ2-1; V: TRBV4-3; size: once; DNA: TGCGCCAGCAGCCAAGCTAGCACAACTCCAGGGAATGAGCAGTTCTTC; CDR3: CASSQASTTPGNEQFF
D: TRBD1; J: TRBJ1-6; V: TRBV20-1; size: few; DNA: TGCAGTGCTGGACAGGGGGCGAATTCACCCCTCCACTTT; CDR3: CSAGQGANSPLHF
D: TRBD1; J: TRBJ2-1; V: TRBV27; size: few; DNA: TGTGCCAGCAGTCCTACACCCTGGACAGGGGATGAGCAGTTCTTC; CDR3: CASSPTPWTGDEQFF
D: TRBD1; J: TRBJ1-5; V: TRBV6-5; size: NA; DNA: TGTGCCAGCAGTTCCCTGACAGGGGGCAATCAGCCCCAGCATTTT; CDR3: CASSSLTGGNQPQHF
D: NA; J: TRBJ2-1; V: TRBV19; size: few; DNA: TGTGCCAGTAGTGGGGTTCTGAATGAGCAGTTCTTC; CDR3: CASSGVLNEQFF
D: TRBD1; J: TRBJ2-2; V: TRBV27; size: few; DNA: TGTGCCAGCACAGGGACAGGGGGTACCGGGGAGCTGTTTTTT; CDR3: CASTGTGGTGELFF
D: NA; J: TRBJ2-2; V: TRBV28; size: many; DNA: TGTGCCACCCAGTCCCCAAACACCGGGGAGCTGTTTTTT; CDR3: CATQSPNTGELFF
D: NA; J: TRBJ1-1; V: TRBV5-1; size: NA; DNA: TGCGCCAGCAGCTTGAAGGGACATCCTAGGAACACTGAAGCTTTCTTT; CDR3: CASSLKGHPRNTEAFF
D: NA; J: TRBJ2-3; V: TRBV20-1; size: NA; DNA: TGCAGTGCTAGAGATGGCGCCACTAGCACAGATACGCAGTATTTT; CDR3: CSARDGATSTDTQYF
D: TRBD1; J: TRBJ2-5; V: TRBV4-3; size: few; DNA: TGCGCCAGCAGCCAAGTTTTCGACAGGGTTGGAGAGACCCAGTACTTC; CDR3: CASSQVFDRVGETQYF
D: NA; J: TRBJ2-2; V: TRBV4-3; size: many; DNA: TGCGCCAGCAGCCAAGAGTTAGGGAACACCGGGGAGCTGTTTTTT; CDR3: CASSQELGNTGELFF
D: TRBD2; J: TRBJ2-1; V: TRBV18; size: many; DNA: TGTGCCAGCTCACGACTAGCGGGGCGGGGGAATGAGCAGTTCTTC; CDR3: CASSRLAGRGNEQFF
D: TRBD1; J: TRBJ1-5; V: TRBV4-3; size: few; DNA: TGCGCCAGCAGCCAAGATGTAACAGGGGGTCAGCCCCAGCATTTT; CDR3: CASSQDVTGGQPQHF
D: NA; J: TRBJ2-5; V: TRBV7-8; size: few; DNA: TGTGCCAGCAGCCTCCGGACTATACAAGAGACCCAGTACTTC; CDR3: CASSLRTIQETQYF
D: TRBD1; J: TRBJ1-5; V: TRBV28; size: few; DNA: TGTGCCAGTCCCTCGGGGACAGGGGATTTTGGGCCCCAGCATTTT; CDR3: CASPSGTGDFGPQHF
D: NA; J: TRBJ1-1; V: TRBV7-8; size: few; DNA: TGTGCCAGCAGCCTAACCGCAGGCCCTGAAGCTTTCTTT; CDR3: CASSLTAGPEAFF
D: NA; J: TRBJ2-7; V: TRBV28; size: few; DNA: TGTGCCAGCAGAGGTGACGTTGGGGGCTGGTACGAGCAGTACTTC; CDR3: CASRGDVGGWYEQYF
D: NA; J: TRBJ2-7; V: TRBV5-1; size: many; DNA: TGCGCCAGCAGCTTGGCGGGGAGCCCCTACGAGCAGTACTTC; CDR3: CASSLAGSPYEQYF
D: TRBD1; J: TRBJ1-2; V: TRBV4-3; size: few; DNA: TGCGCCAGCAGCCAGGAAAGGGACAGAGGCTACACCTTC; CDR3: CASSQERDRGYTF
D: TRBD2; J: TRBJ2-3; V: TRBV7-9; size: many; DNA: TGTGCCAGCCGAGTCGCGGGAGCCTCAGATACGCAGTATTTT; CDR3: CASRVAGASDTQYF
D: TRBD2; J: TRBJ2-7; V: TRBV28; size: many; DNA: TGTGCCAGCAGTAGCGGGGGGATATACGAGCAGTACTTC; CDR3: CASSSGGIYEQYF